The 29 T cell receptor beta chains below all came from one sample that was sequenced in a study of T cells after yellow fever vaccination. A single record per CDR3 protein comes from TCRdb applying MiXCR to the 5' RACE reads. The sample has 550,000 to 750,000 distinct CDR3 sequences; 13% are singletons. The sample in question was PBMCs, obtained on the day of the yellow fever booster vaccination. The receptors stem from a man aged 25 to 45 who received the YFV17D yellow fever vaccine.

There are many counts of this clonotype. This chain joins TRBV5-1 and TRBJ2-7; tentative D call: TRBD1 (5 bases). Deletions cut 5 bases from V and 2 bases from J, with 17 bases between. The germline gives CDR1 SGHRS, CDR2 YFSETQ. CDR3 length: 15 amino acids. DNA for the CDR3: TGCGCCAGCAGATACAGGCTTTCGACGCCCTACGAGCAGTACTTC. This gives the protein CASRYRLSTPYEQYF.

The rearrangement uses TRBV18 and TRBJ2-3, with a possible D match to TRBD2 (6 bases). The germline V gene encodes CDR1 KGHSH and CDR2 LQKENI. The germline V and J ends were trimmed by 5 bases and 1 base, with 16 bases remaining between them. This CDR3 spans 16 amino acids. CDR3 amino acids: CASSARGSGGTDTQYF. The DNA for the CDR3 is TGTGCCAGCTCAGCAAGGGGATCGGGGGGCACAGATACGCAGTATTTT.

This clonotype was observed a few times. The rearrangement uses TRBV11-2 and TRBJ2-2; D possibly matches TRBD1 or TRBD2 (5 bases each). The CDR3 is made up of 19 amino acids. Trimming left V 2 bases short and J 1 base short, with 20 bases between. Per germline, CDR1 SGHAT and CDR2 FQNNGV. Written as DNA, the CDR3 is TGTGCCAGCAGCTTACCCCCCCGCTGGGGGAGAAGGAACACCGGGGAGCTGTTTTTT. Its protein product is CASSLPPRWGRRNTGELFF.

This chain links TRBV10-3 with TRBJ2-1; TRBD2 aligns across 12 bases. The V gene's germline CDR1 is ENHRY and CDR2 SYGVKD. The ends lost 10 bases at V and 2 bases at J; junction bases unmatched: 3. The CDR3 extends over 14 amino acids. CDR3 sequence (DNA): TGTGCCAGCAGGACTAGCGGGACCTACAATGAGCAGTTCTTC. It is translated as CASRTSGTYNEQFF.

This clonotype was counted a few times. This chain links TRBV5-1 with TRBJ2-2; 9 bases line up with TRBD2. The CDR3 length is 15 residues. Trimming cost V 4 bases and J 7 bases; bases outside gene matches: 8. Germline assignment: CDR1 SGHRS and CDR2 YFSETQ. The CDR3 region has the DNA TGCGCCAGCAGCGAAAACGGACTAGCGAGCGGGGAGCTGTTTTTT. Its translation is CASSENGLASGELFF.

This clonotype was recorded many times. The chain recombines TRBV15 with TRBJ2-5; D is uncertain. Per germline, CDR1 LNHNV and CDR2 YYDKDF (reference sequence). The CDR3 totals 15 residues. V was trimmed by 0 bases and J by 3 bases, leaving 11 bases between them. CDR3 in DNA: TGTGCCACCAGCAGAGATTCCCGAGGAGAAGAGACCCAGTACTTC. Its protein product is CATSRDSRGEETQYF.

Many counts were recorded for this clonotype. The chain employs TRBV12-3 or TRBV12-4 and TRBJ2-5; D unresolved. This CDR3 spans 12 amino acids. Trimming took 2 bases from V and 5 from J, leaving 6 bases between them. Written as DNA, the CDR3 is TGTGCCAGCAGTTTATCCGTCGAGACCCAGTACTTC. It translates to CASSLSVETQYF.

This clonotype was found many times. The J gene is TRBJ2-3, the V gene TRBV12-3 or TRBV12-4; tentatively, D is TRBD2 (5 bases). Trimming removed 3 bases at V and 4 bases at J, with 14 bases between. CDR3 length: 15 residues. CDR3 protein: CASSFKRRRADTQYF. CDR3 bases: TGTGCCAGCAGTTTCAAGCGGAGGCGTGCAGATACGCAGTATTTT.

This clonotype has more than one count but fewer than ten. The V and J genes are TRBV7-2 and TRBJ2-7, with D uncertain. Between the trimmed V and J ends, which lost 2 bases and 2 bases, there was a span of 10 bases. The CDR3 loop spans 14 amino acids. Germline loops: CDR1 SGHTA, CDR2 FQGNSA. For the CDR3, the DNA is TGTGCCAGCAGCTTAACTGACCGACCCTACGAGCAGTACTTC. This encodes CASSLTDRPYEQYF. Drawing the rest from reference TRBV7-2 and TRBJ2-7, the complete variable domain is GAGVSQSPSNKVTEKGKDVELRCDPISGHTALYWYRQSLGQGLEFLIYFQGNSAPDKSGLPSDRFSAERTGGSVSTLTIQRTQQEDSAVYLCASSLTDRPYEQYFGPGTRLTVT.

This clonotype was detected only a few times. V gene TRBV12-3 or TRBV12-4 combines with J gene TRBJ2-1; 7 nucleotides agree with TRBD2. V shed 6 bases, J shed 10 bases, and the junction held 9 bases outside the gene matches. The CDR3 sequence is 13 residues long. The CDR3 here is CASSLGSGIEQFF. In DNA, the CDR3 is TGTGCCAGCAGCCTAGGGAGCGGGATCGAGCAGTTCTTC.

The chain recombines TRBV4-3 with TRBJ2-5; maybe TRBD2 (6 bases). This CDR3 has 15 residues. Looked up from germline, CDR1 is LGHNA and CDR2 is YSLEER. Trimming removed 4 bases at V and 5 bases at J, with 17 bases between. The CDR3, as DNA: TGCGCCAGCAGCCCCGGAGGGCCGGGGCGGGAGACCCAGTACTTC. Translating gives CASSPGGPGRETQYF.

This clonotype was counted between two and nine times. V is TRBV20-1 and J is TRBJ2-1, with D maybe TRBD2 (6 bases). V dropped 6 bases and J dropped 9 bases, with 15 bases sitting between them. Germline V gene sequence: CDR1 DFQATT, CDR2 SNEGSKA (reference sequence). The CDR3 loop spans 12 amino acids. In nucleotides, the CDR3 is TGCAGTGCCAAGGCCGGGAGTAGTGAGCAGTTCTTC. Its protein is CSAKAGSSEQFF.

This clonotype was recorded once. CDR3: CASSLGGGGKTQYF. The CDR3 DNA reads TGTGCCAGCAGCTTAGGCGGGGGTGGGAAGACCCAGTACTTC. The chain combines TRBV7-8 with TRBJ2-5, with TRBD2 matching over 7 bases. The V gene's germline CDR1 is SGHVS and CDR2 FQNEAQ. The CDR3 consists of 14 residues. Trimming removed 1 base from V and 6 bases from J; junction bases left unmatched: 5.

This clonotype was seen only a few times. The chain links TRBV30 to TRBJ1-1; 7 bases map to TRBD1. Germline loops: CDR1 GTSNPN, CDR2 SVGIG (reference sequence). V lost 1 base and J lost 4; bases outside the gene matches: 18. CDR3 length: 18 residues. CDR3 in amino acids: CAWSEKSKRGGGGTEAFF. The DNA for the CDR3 is TGTGCCTGGAGTGAAAAATCAAAACGAGGGGGCGGAGGCACTGAAGCTTTCTTT.

This clonotype was detected ten times or more. The chain links TRBV28 to TRBJ2-7, with a tentative D call TRBD2 (5 bases). In germline, CDR1 is MDHEN, CDR2 SYDVKM. The CDR3 runs to 10 residues. Trimming took 10 bases from V and 5 from J, leaving 9 bases between them. In DNA form, the CDR3 reads TGTGCCACGAGGGTGAACGAGCAGTACTTC. Protein sequence: CATRVNEQYF. Full variable domain (missing parts from reference TRBV28 and TRBJ2-7): DVKVTQSSRYLVKRTGEKVFLECVQDMDHENMFWYRQDPGLGLRLIYFSYDVKMKEKGDIPEGYSVSREKKERFSLILESASTNQTSMYLCATRVNEQYFGPGTRLTVT.

The chain carries TRBV6-6 and TRBJ2-7; weak D call: TRBD2 (6 bases). CDR1 MNHNY and CDR2 SVGAGI come from the germline V gene (reference sequence). V lost 7 bases and J lost 6, with 16 bases in between. The CDR3 covers 13 residues. The CDR3 DNA sequence: TGTGCCAGCACTCTCCGCGGAGGGCTCGAGCAGTACTTC. It specifies CASTLRGGLEQYF.

The gene calls are TRBV3-1 and TRBJ2-1, with a weak D call TRBD2 (6 bases). Per germline, CDR1 LGHDT and CDR2 YNNKEL (reference sequence). V was pared by 0 bases and J by 2 bases, with 11 bases between. The CDR3 contains 16 residues. CDR3 sequence: CASSQDWGVTYNEQFF. Here the CDR3 DNA reads TGTGCCAGCAGCCAAGATTGGGGGGTAACCTACAATGAGCAGTTCTTC.

This clonotype was observed a few times. The CDR3: CASSPTGGGAYEQYF. CDR3 nucleotide sequence: TGTGCCAGCAGCCCGACGGGCGGAGGGGCCTACGAGCAGTACTTC. The genes are TRBV7-2 and TRBJ2-7, with D maybe TRBD2 (6 bases). Between the trimmed V and J ends, which lost 5 bases and 2 bases, there was a span of 16 bases. The CDR3 length is 15 residues. Germline CDR1 SGHTA, CDR2 FQGNSA.

There are a few counts of this clonotype. The chain carries TRBV11-2 and TRBJ2-7; possibly TRBD1 or TRBD2 for D (7 bases each). V was pared by 2 bases and J by 2 bases, with 22 bases between. The CDR3 loop spans 18 amino acids. CDR1 and CDR2 from the germline V gene are SGHAT and FQNNGV. The chain's CDR3 is CASSLRSTSRGGTYEQYF. In nucleotides, the CDR3 is TGTGCCAGCAGCTTACGGTCGACTAGCAGGGGGGGCACCTACGAGCAGTACTTC.

The chain combines TRBV18 with TRBJ2-5; D is tentatively TRBD1 or TRBD2 (5 bases each). The CDR3 extends over 13 amino acids. Per germline, CDR1 KGHSH and CDR2 LQKENI. V lost 3 bases and J 4 bases, leaving 9 bases between the germline ends. In DNA, the CDR3 is TGTGCCAGCTCACCTCTTGGGGGAGAGACCCAGTACTTC. Translation: CASSPLGGETQYF.

This chain links TRBV29-1 with TRBJ2-7, with TRBD2 as a possible D gene (5 bases). Germline loops: CDR1 SQVTM, CDR2 ANQGSEA. The V gene lost 2 bases and the J gene lost 3 bases, with 11 bases spanning the gap. CDR3 length: 13 amino acids. The CDR3 nucleotides are TGCAGCGTTGAATGGGAGACTCGCTACGAGCAGTACTTC. Amino acids: CSVEWETRYEQYF.

The rearrangement links TRBV12-3 or TRBV12-4 to TRBJ2-6, with 9 nucleotides matching TRBD2. The CDR3 has 18 residues. With 5 bases clipped from V and 0 bases from J, the junction kept 8 bases outside the gene matches. The CDR3 DNA reads as TGTGCCAGCAGTAAGACTAGCGGAATTAGCTCTGGGGCCAACGTCCTGACTTTC. This translates into CASSKTSGISSGANVLTF.

V and J are TRBV27 and TRBJ2-7; possibly TRBD2 for D (5 bases). V lost 7 bases to trimming and J lost 2 bases, with 15 bases between them. Germline V gene sequence: CDR1 MNHEY, CDR2 SMNVEV (reference sequence). This CDR3 is built from 14 residues. The CDR3 region is CASTPGMGAYEQYF. The CDR3 DNA is TGTGCCAGCACGCCGGGGATGGGTGCCTACGAGCAGTACTTC.

The chain employs TRBV5-1 and TRBJ1-5; D is undetermined. Trimming cost V 1 base and J 4 bases, with 12 bases left between them. The CDR3 runs to 15 residues. Germline lookup yields CDR1 SGHRS and CDR2 YFSETQ. This CDR3 is CASSLLGSHNQPQHF. The CDR3 DNA is TGCGCCAGCAGCTTGTTAGGCAGCCATAATCAGCCCCAGCATTTT.

This clonotype was counted a few times. V and J are TRBV10-3 and TRBJ2-1; 9 bases match TRBD2. This CDR3 spans 13 amino acids. The V and J ends lost 7 bases and 7 bases, in that order; junction bases with no gene match: 5. Germline V gene lookup returns CDR1 ENHRY and CDR2 SYGVKD. The chain's CDR3 is CAITGTSLNEQFF. CDR3 sequence (DNA): TGTGCCATCACTGGGACTAGCTTAAATGAGCAGTTCTTC.

The J gene is TRBJ2-1, the V gene TRBV6-2 or TRBV6-3; no definite D call. V gave up 7 bases and J gave up 0 bases, with 7 bases separating them. CDR3 length: 13 residues. CDR1 is MNHEY and CDR2 is SVGEGT in the germline V gene. CDR3 in amino acids: CASKASSYNEQFF. The CDR3 coding sequence is TGTGCCAGCAAAGCAAGCTCCTACAATGAGCAGTTCTTC.

This rearrangement joins TRBV5-5 to TRBJ2-3; tentatively, D is TRBD2 (6 bases). Trimming shortened V by 7 bases and J by 0 bases, and 18 bases separated the two germline ends. Germline values: CDR1 SGHKS, CDR2 YYEKEE (reference sequence). The CDR3 covers 16 residues. The CDR3 loop is CASAPWGETSTDTQYF. CDR3 nucleotide sequence: TGTGCCAGCGCCCCCTGGGGGGAAACTAGCACAGATACGCAGTATTTT.

V usage is TRBV3-1 and J usage is TRBJ2-1; D call uncertain. The CDR3 has 17 amino acids. Germline values: CDR1 LGHDT, CDR2 YNNKEL (reference sequence). The V end was cut by 0 bases, the J end by 0 bases, with 12 bases between. The CDR3 is CASSQDQPISSYNEQFF. For the CDR3, the DNA is TGTGCCAGCAGCCAAGATCAGCCAATTAGCTCCTACAATGAGCAGTTCTTC.

The V and J genes are TRBV11-1 and TRBJ1-4; 8 bases line up with TRBD1. There are 18 residues in the CDR3. With 5 bases clipped from V and 0 bases from J, the junction kept 11 bases outside the gene matches. Germline V gene data show CDR1 as SGHAT and CDR2 as FQDESV (reference sequence). CDR3 sequence reads: CASSAPGQVFATNEKLFF. CDR3 nucleotide sequence: TGTGCCAGCAGCGCTCCGGGACAGGTTTTTGCAACTAATGAAAAACTGTTTTTT.